This TCR beta chain was identified during a study of blood T cells in healthy people across ages. As for the study in general: Researchers report that template switching captured about one barcoded beta molecule per two T cells. Whole-study results and caveats: A greater number of naive CD4+ cells and higher diversity distinguished long-lived donors from aged donors.

For this clonotype: Antigen unknown.

A sample-barcoded 5' primer and a J-beta primer mix were used in a second PCR of about 6 to 12 cycles. TCRdb redid the calling of the 5' RACE reads with MiXCR, one entry per CDR3 protein. Of approximately 960,000 distinct CDR3 sequences listed, approximately 32% are singletons. The CDR3 contains 13 residues. Germline V gene sequence: CDR1 LNHDA, CDR2 SQIVND (reference sequence). V was clipped by 6 bases and J by 8 bases; unmatched bases: 5. Aged about 6 to 95, donors were systemically healthy Caucasians from Russia. The same sample was also used in a study of T cells of mothers and their children. From that paper: Three healthy Caucasian mothers, along with their six children, were the donors.

This receptor was identified in a woman between 40 and 55 years old in good health. The V gene is TRBV19, the J gene TRBJ2-1, with 9 bases that match TRBD2. The sequenced material came from blood. Written as DNA, the CDR3 is TGTGCCAGTAGAGATAGCGGGAGTGATGAGCAGTTCTTC. Translated: CASRDSGSDEQFF.